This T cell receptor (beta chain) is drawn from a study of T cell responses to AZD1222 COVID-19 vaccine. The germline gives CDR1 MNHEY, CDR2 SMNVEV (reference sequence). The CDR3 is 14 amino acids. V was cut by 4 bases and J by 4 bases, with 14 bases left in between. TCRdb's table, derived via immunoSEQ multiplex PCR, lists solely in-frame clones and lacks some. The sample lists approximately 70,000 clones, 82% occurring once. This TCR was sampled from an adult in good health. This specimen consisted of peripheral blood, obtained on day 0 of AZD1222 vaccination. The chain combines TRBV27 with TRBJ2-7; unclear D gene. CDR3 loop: CASSSPPELYEQYF. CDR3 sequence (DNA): TGTGCCAGCAGTTCTCCCCCAGAATTGTACGAGCAGTACTTC.